The subject of this entry is one T cell receptor (beta chain). This sample is drawn from a study of T cell changes during pregnancy in multiple sclerosis. V lost 2 bases to trimming and J lost 5 bases, with 9 bases between them. The CDR3 contains 14 residues. Germline V CDR1 and CDR2: SGHTA, FQGTGA. Assay: immunoSEQ multiplex PCR; the TCRdb copy retains only in-frame clones and omits some. This table holds 50,000 to 65,000 clones, about 91% found once. J is TRBJ2-2 and V is TRBV7-3; weak D call: TRBD1 (6 bases). The receptor was derived from a female donor with multiple sclerosis, enrolled in a pregnancy study. Sequencing used peripheral blood, obtained after pregnancy. The CDR3: CASSLQGYTGELFF. The CDR3 region has the DNA TGTGCCAGCAGCTTACAGGGGTATACCGGGGAGCTGTTTTTT.